This TCR beta chain originates from a study of post-analysis software for immune sequencing data. Study-wide findings and caveats: Elevated frequency relative to controls characterized a handful of TRBV segments in patients, TRBV5-6, TRBV5-1 and TRBV20-1 among them. Analysis by F measure revealed that same-batch samples clustered strongly together.

Each TCR beta cDNA library carried unique molecular identifiers. TCRdb called the PCR reads again in MiXCR, with one record for every CDR3 protein. The repertoire holds under 650,000 distinct CDR3 sequences, with about 40% as singletons. Germline V gene sequence: CDR1 SSHAT, CDR2 FNYEAQ (reference sequence). V lost 2 bases and J 5 bases, leaving 15 bases between the germline ends. This CDR3 has 15 amino acids. As concerns this clonotype: The target antigen is unknown.

The sample was blood. The genes are TRBV7-7 and TRBJ2-5; a possible D gene is TRBD1 (6 bases). This receptor was obtained from a girl between 5 and 17 years old with multiple sclerosis. Here the CDR3 reads CASSLLSGAIETQYF. CDR3 nucleotides: TGTGCCAGCAGCTTATTGTCAGGGGCTATCGAGACCCAGTACTTC.